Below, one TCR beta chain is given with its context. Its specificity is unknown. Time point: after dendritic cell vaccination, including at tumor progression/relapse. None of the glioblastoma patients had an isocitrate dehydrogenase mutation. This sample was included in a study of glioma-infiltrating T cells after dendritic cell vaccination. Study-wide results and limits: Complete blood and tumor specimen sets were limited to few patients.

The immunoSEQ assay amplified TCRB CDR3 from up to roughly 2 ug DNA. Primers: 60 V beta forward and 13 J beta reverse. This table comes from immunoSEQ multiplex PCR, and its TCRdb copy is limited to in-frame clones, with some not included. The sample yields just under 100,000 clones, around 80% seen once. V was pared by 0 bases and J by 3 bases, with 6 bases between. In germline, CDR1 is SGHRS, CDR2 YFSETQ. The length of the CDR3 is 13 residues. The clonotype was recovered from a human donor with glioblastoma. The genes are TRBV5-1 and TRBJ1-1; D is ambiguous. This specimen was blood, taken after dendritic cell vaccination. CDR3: CASSLDGYTEAFF. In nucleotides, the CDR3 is TGCGCCAGCAGCTTGGACGGTTACACTGAAGCTTTCTTT.